One sample yielded the 13 T cell receptor beta chains listed below, sequenced in a study of OX40 agonist ivuxolimab in advanced cancers. Only in-frame clones appear in the TCRdb table, and some are missing; sequencing was by immunoSEQ multiplex PCR. The sample holds about 62,000 clones, over 75% seen once. Sequences were derived from CD4+ or CD8+ T cells sorted from blood, sampled in a trial of the OX40 agonist ivuxolimab. These receptor sequences come from an adult with an advanced solid tumor such as melanoma, head and neck, liver or kidney cancer.

V gene TRBV30 combines with J gene TRBJ2-7; 7 positions agree with TRBD2. The germline V gene has CDR1 GTSNPN and CDR2 SVGIG (reference sequence). The CDR3 runs 14 residues. V shed 8 bases and J 3 bases; nucleotides not matched to a gene: 13. The CDR3 spells CASIRGGSGYEQYF. For the CDR3, the DNA is TGTGCCAGTATAAGGGGCGGGAGTGGCTACGAGCAGTACTTC.

The rearrangement uses TRBV19 and TRBJ1-3; 9 bases map to TRBD1. Trimming took 9 bases from V and 4 from J; bases not matched to a gene: 10. CDR1 LNHDA and CDR2 SQIVND come from the germline V gene (reference sequence). The CDR3 runs 15 residues. The CDR3 sequence: CASAKQGAPGNTIYF. In DNA, the CDR3 is TGTGCCAGCGCTAAACAGGGGGCGCCGGGAAACACCATATATTTT.

CDR3 bases: TGTGCCAGCAGGGAGAATAATTCACCCCTCCACTTT. Translation gives CASRENNSPLHF. The chain couples TRBV6-6 to TRBJ1-6; D is unclear. Germline V gives CDR1 MNHNY, CDR2 SVGAGI (reference sequence). This CDR3 region has 12 residues. V was clipped by 6 bases and J by 5 bases, with 5 bases between them.

This chain links TRBV7-9 with TRBJ1-1, with D tentatively TRBD1 (5 bases). The CDR3 runs 13 residues. V was clipped by 2 bases and J by 5 bases, with 9 bases between them. The germline gives CDR1 SEHNR, CDR2 FQNEAQ (reference sequence). The CDR3 nucleotides read TGTGCCAGCAGCTTAACGGGGGTGACTGAAGCTTTCTTT. This encodes CASSLTGVTEAFF.

The chain carries TRBV2 and TRBJ1-5, with 7 bases fitting TRBD1. Germline V gene lookup returns CDR1 SNHLY and CDR2 FYNNEI. The trim removed 6 bases at V and 1 base at J, leaving 12 bases unmatched. This CDR3 has 17 residues. The DNA of the CDR3 is TGTGCCAGCAGGCCGGGACAGCCTCGTCGGAGCAATCAGCCCCAGCATTTT. Protein: CASRPGQPRRSNQPQHF.

The chain has TRBV5-8 and TRBJ1-4, with a weak D call TRBD1 (6 bases). Trimming stripped 5 bases from V and 3 bases from J, with 11 bases between. The germline CDR1 and CDR2 sequences are SGHTS and YDEGEE. The CDR3 has 14 amino acids. CDR3 bases: TGTGCCAGCAGGTCACAGGGTGCTAATGAAAAACTGTTTTTT. It codes for CASRSQGANEKLFF.

In this sample, this clone turned up a few times. This rearrangement joins TRBV5-4 to TRBJ2-3; the D gene is possibly TRBD2 (6 bases). Germline assignment: CDR1 SGHNT and CDR2 YYREEE (reference sequence). This CDR3 spans 14 amino acids. Trimming pared 4 bases from V and 6 bases from J, leaving 15 bases between. CDR3 nucleotides: TGTGCCAGCAGCCAGGACTGGGGAGGTGATACGCAGTATTTT. Amino acids: CASSQDWGGDTQYF.

The V call is TRBV5-1, the J call TRBJ2-3; TRBD2 matches at 14 bases. The CDR3 covers 21 residues. Germline loops: CDR1 SGHRS, CDR2 YFSETQ. The trim removed 0 bases at V and 0 bases at J, leaving 12 bases unmatched. CDR3 loop: CASSLGGFMGLAGASTDTQYF. In DNA form, the CDR3 reads TGCGCCAGCAGCTTGGGGGGCTTCATGGGACTAGCGGGGGCTAGCACAGATACGCAGTATTTT.

The gene calls are TRBV28 and TRBJ2-2; D may be TRBD2 (6 bases). V was trimmed by 5 bases and J by 4 bases, leaving 14 bases between them. The length of the CDR3 is 15 residues. The germline V gene has CDR1 MDHEN and CDR2 SYDVKM. The CDR3: CASSPSGTGTGELFF. The CDR3 DNA reads TGTGCCAGCAGTCCATCCGGGACTGGCACCGGGGAGCTGTTTTTT.

The J gene is TRBJ2-2, the V gene TRBV9; D may be TRBD2 (5 bases). There are 17 residues in the CDR3. Germline V lookup: CDR1 SGDLS, CDR2 YYNGEE. V lost 4 bases, J lost 8 bases, and 24 bases lay in between. In DNA, the CDR3 is TGTGCCAGCAGCACCCTAGCCACGCCGCCTCAGGAGGGGGAGCTGTTTTTT. Its translation: CASSTLATPPQEGELFF.

In this sample, this clone turned up once. This chain joins TRBV7-9 and TRBJ1-5; 7 bases match TRBD1. V lost 1 base, J lost 0 bases, and 3 bases stayed unmatched. There are 16 residues in the CDR3. Per germline, CDR1 SEHNR and CDR2 FQNEAQ (reference sequence). The CDR3 bases are TGTGCCAGCAGCTTAGGGGACAGCTATAGCAATCAGCCCCAGCATTTT. Translated, it gives CASSLGDSYSNQPQHF.

J is TRBJ2-3 and V is TRBV2; TRBD2 matches 11 bases. V was clipped by 2 bases and J by 2 bases; unmatched bases: 3. The CDR3 runs to 16 residues. CDR1 and CDR2 (germline): SNHLY, FYNNEI. The CDR3 here is CASSELAGGPTDTQYF. CDR3 DNA: TGTGCCAGCAGTGAACTAGCGGGGGGACCCACAGATACGCAGTATTTT.

This chain joins TRBV7-3 and TRBJ2-3; D gene unclear. The length of the CDR3 is 13 residues. From germline, CDR1 is SGHTA and CDR2 FQGTGA. The ends were cut back, 5 bases at V and 13 bases at J, with 19 bases in the middle. The CDR3 here is CASSQAAGHPEYF. DNA of the CDR3: TGTGCCAGCAGCCAGGCCGCCGGCCACCCTGAGTATTTT.